These T cell receptor beta chains were read from a single sample in a study of cytomegalovirus exposure and HLA in healthy donors. Some clones are missing from TCRdb's copy, which holds only in-frame ones; the method was immunoSEQ multiplex PCR. The top ten clones hold 8% to 9.5% of a sample with about 43,000 clones, roughly 60% of them seen once. The material sequenced was PBMCs. The receptor source for this set is a human donor in good health. CDR3s include the opening cysteine and the closing phenylalanine or tryptophan. Each record gives: V gene, D gene, J gene, clone size, CDR3 DNA, CDR3 protein. D genes are given only for firm matches. A clone size is listed for some rows: how often the clone was seen (once, few, many), or a class if it is expanded.

V gene: TRBV9; D gene: NA; J gene: TRBJ2-7; clone size: NA; CDR3 DNA: TGTGCCAGCAGCCCTCACCGGGGAGACTACGAGCAGTACTTC; CDR3 protein: CASSPHRGDYEQYF
V gene: TRBV2; D gene: TRBD1; J gene: TRBJ2-1; clone size: NA; CDR3 DNA: TGTGCCAGCAATCCGGGACAGGGAGACAATGAGCAGTTCTTC; CDR3 protein: CASNPGQGDNEQFF
V gene: TRBV5-4; D gene: TRBD2; J gene: TRBJ2-5; clone size: once; CDR3 DNA: TGTGCCAGCACCACGGGGGGGCGGGAGACCCAGTACTTC; CDR3 protein: CASTTGGRETQYF
V gene: TRBV29-1; D gene: NA; J gene: TRBJ1-5; clone size: NA; CDR3 DNA: TGCAGCGTTGAGACCGACAAGAATCAGCCCCAGCATTTT; CDR3 protein: CSVETDKNQPQHF
V gene: TRBV5-4; D gene: NA; J gene: TRBJ2-7; clone size: NA; CDR3 DNA: TGTGCCAGCAGGTCGGACAGAGCCTACGAGCAGTACTTC; CDR3 protein: CASRSDRAYEQYF
V gene: TRBV19; D gene: TRBD1; J gene: TRBJ1-5; clone size: NA; CDR3 DNA: TGTGCCAGCCGGGACAGGGGGAGTCAGCCCCAGCATTTT; CDR3 protein: CASRDRGSQPQHF
V gene: TRBV9; D gene: TRBD1; J gene: TRBJ2-7; clone size: few; CDR3 DNA: TGTGCCAGCAGCCGCTACCCGTTGACCGGGACAGAAAACTACGAGCAGTACTTC; CDR3 protein: CASSRYPLTGTENYEQYF
V gene: TRBV30; D gene: NA; J gene: TRBJ1-2; clone size: NA; CDR3 DNA: TGTGCCTGGAGACTAGAGGGGGAATGGAACTATGGCTACACCTTC; CDR3 protein: CAWRLEGEWNYGYTF
V gene: TRBV7-9; D gene: NA; J gene: TRBJ1-1; clone size: NA; CDR3 DNA: TGTGCCAGCGGTGAACAGGGCCGATACACTGAAGCTTTCTTT; CDR3 protein: CASGEQGRYTEAFF
V gene: TRBV7-9; D gene: TRBD1; J gene: TRBJ1-2; clone size: NA; CDR3 DNA: TGTGCCAGCAGCATACAGGGGAACTATGGCTACACCTTC; CDR3 protein: CASSIQGNYGYTF
V gene: TRBV25-1; D gene: NA; J gene: TRBJ2-5; clone size: NA; CDR3 DNA: TGTGCCAGCAGTTTCGCAGGATCCCAGGGGACCCAGTACTTC; CDR3 protein: CASSFAGSQGTQYF
V gene: TRBV7-8; D gene: NA; J gene: TRBJ1-3; clone size: once; CDR3 DNA: TGTGCCAGCAGCCTCGTATCTAGCTCTGGAAACACCATATATTTT; CDR3 protein: CASSLVSSSGNTIYF
V gene: TRBV28; D gene: TRBD2; J gene: TRBJ2-1; clone size: NA; CDR3 DNA: TGTGCCAGCCACCTAGCGGGGGGCAACAATGAGCAGTTCTTC; CDR3 protein: CASHLAGGNNEQFF
V gene: TRBV7-9; D gene: NA; J gene: TRBJ2-3; clone size: NA; CDR3 DNA: TGTGCCAGCAGCCTAGGACTATTCACAGATACGCAGTATTTT; CDR3 protein: CASSLGLFTDTQYF
V gene: TRBV5-1; D gene: NA; J gene: TRBJ2-7; clone size: NA; CDR3 DNA: TGCGCCAGCAGCCTGGAGAACAGGGAAATTTTCTTC; CDR3 protein: CASSLENREIFF
V gene: TRBV4-1; D gene: NA; J gene: TRBJ1-4; clone size: NA; CDR3 DNA: TGCGCCAGCAATCAAGCCCTCGCAACTAATGAAAAACTGTTTTTT; CDR3 protein: CASNQALATNEKLFF
V gene: TRBV5-1; D gene: TRBD1; J gene: TRBJ2-2; clone size: NA; CDR3 DNA: TGCGCCAGCAGCTCCTACTCAGGGGGCACCGGGGAGCTGTTTTTT; CDR3 protein: CASSSYSGGTGELFF
V gene: TRBV28; D gene: NA; J gene: TRBJ2-7; clone size: few; CDR3 DNA: TGTGCCAGCAACACCCCCTACGAGCAGTACTTC; CDR3 protein: CASNTPYEQYF
V gene: TRBV6-6; D gene: NA; J gene: TRBJ1-3; clone size: NA; CDR3 DNA: TGTGCCAGCAACCGAGACTTAATGGTTGGAAACACCATATATTTT; CDR3 protein: CASNRDLMVGNTIYF
V gene: TRBV7-2; D gene: NA; J gene: TRBJ1-1; clone size: NA; CDR3 DNA: TGTGCCAGCAGCTTAGGCTTACTTGTGAGCACTGAAGCTTTCTTT; CDR3 protein: CASSLGLLVSTEAFF
V gene: TRBV4-3; D gene: NA; J gene: TRBJ1-3; clone size: NA; CDR3 DNA: TGCGCCAGCAGCCAAGACCTCGCTCCTACTGGAAACACCATATATTTT; CDR3 protein: CASSQDLAPTGNTIYF
V gene: TRBV11-2; D gene: TRBD1; J gene: TRBJ1-6; clone size: NA; CDR3 DNA: TGTGCCAGCAGCTTAGGCACAGGGGTAATAGATTCACCCCTCCACTTT; CDR3 protein: CASSLGTGVIDSPLHF
V gene: TRBV7-9; D gene: NA; J gene: TRBJ1-2; clone size: few; CDR3 DNA: TGTGCCAGCAGCTCCCTCCTTAACTCGGCGGGGGGCTACACCTTC; CDR3 protein: CASSSLLNSAGGYTF
V gene: TRBV7-2; D gene: TRBD2; J gene: TRBJ2-3; clone size: NA; CDR3 DNA: TGTGCCAGCAGCTTCTCTAGCGGCTACACAGATACGCAGTATTTT; CDR3 protein: CASSFSSGYTDTQYF
V gene: TRBV4-1; D gene: NA; J gene: TRBJ1-5; clone size: NA; CDR3 DNA: TGCGCCAGCAGCCAAGAGCTTTCCTCCGGGATCAATCAGCCCCAGCATTTT; CDR3 protein: CASSQELSSGINQPQHF
V gene: TRBV5-6; D gene: NA; J gene: TRBJ2-7; clone size: NA; CDR3 DNA: TGTGCCAGCAGCTTTAGTAGTACCTACGAGCAGTACTTC; CDR3 protein: CASSFSSTYEQYF
V gene: TRBV5-4; D gene: TRBD1; J gene: TRBJ2-7; clone size: NA; CDR3 DNA: TGTGCCAGCAGCGCTGGACAGGGGGCCTACGAGCAGTACTTC; CDR3 protein: CASSAGQGAYEQYF
V gene: TRBV6-1; D gene: NA; J gene: TRBJ1-5; clone size: few; CDR3 DNA: TGTGCCAGCAGTGAAGGGTGGAGAAATCAGCCCCAGCATTTT; CDR3 protein: CASSEGWRNQPQHF
V gene: TRBV6-6; D gene: NA; J gene: TRBJ2-7; clone size: NA; CDR3 DNA: TGTGCCAGCAGCTCCGGGACTCTCACCTACGAGCAGTACTTC; CDR3 protein: CASSSGTLTYEQYF
V gene: TRBV5-4; D gene: TRBD1; J gene: TRBJ1-2; clone size: NA; CDR3 DNA: TGTGCCAGCAGCTTGAGGACAGGGGGCGAGAGCTATGGCTACACCTTC; CDR3 protein: CASSLRTGGESYGYTF
V gene: TRBV12-5; D gene: TRBD1; J gene: TRBJ2-1; clone size: few; CDR3 DNA: TGTGCTAGTGGTTTGGTTGTGGCAGGGGGCAATGAGCAGTTCTTC; CDR3 protein: CASGLVVAGGNEQFF
V gene: TRBV7-2; D gene: NA; J gene: TRBJ1-3; clone size: NA; CDR3 DNA: TGTGCCAGCAGCTTAGCCGGGCGTCCAGGGGACACCATATATTTT; CDR3 protein: CASSLAGRPGDTIYF
V gene: TRBV20-1; D gene: NA; J gene: TRBJ2-1; clone size: NA; CDR3 DNA: TGCAGTGCCCGCGAATGGGCTGAGCAGTTCTTC; CDR3 protein: CSAREWAEQFF
V gene: TRBV5-4; D gene: NA; J gene: TRBJ2-3; clone size: NA; CDR3 DNA: TGTGCCAGCAGCCCCTCAGTGGATACGCAGTATTTT; CDR3 protein: CASSPSVDTQYF
V gene: TRBV5-8; D gene: TRBD2; J gene: TRBJ2-1; clone size: NA; CDR3 DNA: TGTGCCAGCAGCTTGGCCCTAGCGGCCTACAATGAGCAGTTCTTC; CDR3 protein: CASSLALAAYNEQFF
V gene: TRBV18; D gene: NA; J gene: TRBJ2-3; clone size: NA; CDR3 DNA: TGTGCCAGCTCAGAACACCTAGCGGATACGCAGTATTTT; CDR3 protein: CASSEHLADTQYF
V gene: TRBV10-3; D gene: TRBD1; J gene: TRBJ1-1; clone size: NA; CDR3 DNA: TGTGCCATCAGGGACGACAGGGGGACTGAAGCTTTCTTT; CDR3 protein: CAIRDDRGTEAFF
V gene: TRBV6-5; D gene: NA; J gene: TRBJ1-6; clone size: NA; CDR3 DNA: TGTGCCAGCAGGACCGGGACATACGATAATTCACCCCTCCACTTT; CDR3 protein: CASRTGTYDNSPLHF
V gene: TRBV5-1; D gene: NA; J gene: TRBJ2-7; clone size: once; CDR3 DNA: TGCGCCAGCAGCGTGAGCGCCTACGAGCAGTACTTC; CDR3 protein: CASSVSAYEQYF
V gene: TRBV6-6; D gene: NA; J gene: TRBJ2-3; clone size: NA; CDR3 DNA: TGTGCCAGCATCAACGGGGGAGGAGGCTCAGATACGCAGTATTTT; CDR3 protein: CASINGGGGSDTQYF
V gene: TRBV7-6; D gene: TRBD1; J gene: TRBJ1-1; clone size: NA; CDR3 DNA: TGTGCCAGCAGTGTGGACAGGGGGAACACTGAAGCTTTCTTT; CDR3 protein: CASSVDRGNTEAFF